The following is a TCR beta chain sequence with its context. The data are from a study of neurological immune-mediated disorders. The CDR3 has 14 residues. Per germline, CDR1 MNHNY and CDR2 SVGAGI (reference sequence). Trimming cost V 2 bases and J 7 bases, with 12 bases left between them. TCRdb reprocessed the 5' RACE reads with MiXCR, giving one entry per CDR3 protein. The top ten clones hold around 2.2% of a sample with tens of thousands of distinct CDR3 sequences, just over 5% of them seen once. V is TRBV6-6 and J is TRBJ1-5, with D unclear. The material sequenced was PBMCs. This sequence was found in a woman in her twenties or thirties with multiple sclerosis. The CDR3 region has the DNA TGTGCCAGCAGTTACCGAGGGCGTGGGCAGCCCCAGCATTTT. Translated: CASSYRGRGQPQHF.